The entry below describes one T cell receptor beta chain. The antigen is unknown. This record comes from a study of OX40 agonist ivuxolimab in advanced cancers. Overall study findings and caveats: Doses of 0.1 to 3.0 mg/kg were accompanied by clonal expansion of CD4+ and CD8+ blood T cells by week 6.

Sequencing was performed with immunoSEQ multiplex PCR; in TCRdb, only in-frame clones are kept and a portion is missing. The sample contains nearly 85,000 clones, around 86% of which appear only once. This CDR3 has 15 residues. Looked up from germline, CDR1 is SGDLS and CDR2 is YYNGEE. Trimming cost V 4 bases and J 5 bases; bases outside gene matches: 7. The receptor was derived from an adult with an advanced solid tumor such as melanoma, head and neck, liver or kidney cancer. The gene calls are TRBV9 and TRBJ2-5; 11 positions agree with TRBD2. The specimen comprised CD4+ or CD8+ T cells sorted from blood, sampled in a trial of the OX40 agonist ivuxolimab. This CDR3 is CASSSTGLAAETQYF. CDR3 in DNA: TGTGCCAGCAGCTCTACGGGACTAGCGGCCGAGACCCAGTACTTC.